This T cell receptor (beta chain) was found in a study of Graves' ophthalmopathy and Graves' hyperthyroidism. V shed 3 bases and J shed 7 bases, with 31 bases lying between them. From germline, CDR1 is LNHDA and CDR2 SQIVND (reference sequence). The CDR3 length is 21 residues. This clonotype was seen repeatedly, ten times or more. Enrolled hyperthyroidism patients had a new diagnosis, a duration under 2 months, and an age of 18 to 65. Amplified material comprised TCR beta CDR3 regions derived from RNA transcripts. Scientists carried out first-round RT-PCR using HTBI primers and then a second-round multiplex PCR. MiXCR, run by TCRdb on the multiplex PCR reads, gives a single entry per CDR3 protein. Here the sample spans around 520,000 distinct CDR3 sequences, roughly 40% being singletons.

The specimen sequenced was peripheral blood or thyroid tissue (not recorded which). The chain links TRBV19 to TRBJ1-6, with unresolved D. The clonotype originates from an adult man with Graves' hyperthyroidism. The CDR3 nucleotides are TGTGCCAGTAGTATGGGTCTGTTCGAAAGCACAAAAGTAACGAGGAATTCACCCCTCCACTTT. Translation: CASSMGLFESTKVTRNSPLHF.